This TCR beta chain is drawn from a study of CD8 T cells in ankylosing spondylitis. Overall study results and limits: The disease-linked clones had a CD8+ phenotype and low blood frequencies.

V was pared by 1 base and J by 6 bases, with 14 bases between. The germline V gene encodes CDR1 DFQATT and CDR2 SNEGSKA (reference sequence). The CDR3 is 14 residues long. MiXCR was run by TCRdb on the 5' RACE reads, yielding one entry per CDR3 protein. The sample yields approximately 130,000 distinct CDR3 sequences, roughly 11% seen once. In its sample, this clonotype was seen many times. Antigen unknown. This clonotype originated in a female donor with ankylosing spondylitis or in good health (not recorded which). The sample comprised blood, either unsorted or a sorted T cell fraction (not recorded which). This rearrangement joins TRBV20-1 to TRBJ2-3, with D possibly being TRBD1 (6 bases). In DNA, the CDR3 is TGCAGTGCTAGAGTCAGGGGCCTTCGGGATACGCAGTATTTT. This translates into CSARVRGLRDTQYF.